The present T cell receptor (beta chain) was sequenced within a study of tumor-infiltrating lymphocytes in oesophageal squamous cell carcinoma. The CDR3 has 15 residues. Germline-derived CDR1 and CDR2 are SGHVS and FNYEAQ. TCRdb ran MiXCR on the PCR reads and lists one entry per CDR3 protein. The data contain roughly 14,000 distinct CDR3 sequences, around 50% of them seen just once; the ten biggest clones take up about a sixth. The sample taken for sequencing was esophageal tumor tissue. The V and J genes are TRBV7-6 and TRBJ2-1, with a weak D call TRBD1 (6 bases). The closer fit of TRBJ2-7 to the DNA end suggests the J call may be wrong. The receptor was derived from a male donor with esophageal squamous cell carcinoma. CDR3 DNA sequence: TGTGCCAGCAGCGGCGAAGGGGGTAGTAACTACGAGCAGTACTTC. Translated: CASSGEGGSNYEQYF.